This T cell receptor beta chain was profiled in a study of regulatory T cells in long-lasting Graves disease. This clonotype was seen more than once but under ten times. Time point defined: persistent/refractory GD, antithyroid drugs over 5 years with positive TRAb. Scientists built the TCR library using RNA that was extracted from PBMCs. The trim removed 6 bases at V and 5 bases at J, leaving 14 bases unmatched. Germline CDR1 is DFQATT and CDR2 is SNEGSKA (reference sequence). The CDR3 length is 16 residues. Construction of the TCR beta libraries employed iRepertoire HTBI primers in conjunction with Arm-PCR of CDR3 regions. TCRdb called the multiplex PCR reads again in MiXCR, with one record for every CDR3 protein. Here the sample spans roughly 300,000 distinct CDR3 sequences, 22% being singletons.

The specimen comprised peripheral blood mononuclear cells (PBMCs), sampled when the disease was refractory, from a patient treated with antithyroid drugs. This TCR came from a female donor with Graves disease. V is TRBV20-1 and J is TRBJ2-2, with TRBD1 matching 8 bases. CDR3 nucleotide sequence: TGCAGTGCAGGGACAGGCCCCTGGAGAGGGACCGGGGAGCTGTTTTTT. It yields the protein CSAGTGPWRGTGELFF.